Listed here are 23 T cell receptor beta chains from one sample, sequenced in a study of beta chain features in type 1 diabetes. Notes on the study in general: Moderate yet significant TCRB CDR3 shortening was seen in Type 1 diabetes patients in all four CD4+ subsets.

Sequenced material consisted of expressed TCRB transcripts (all of the isolated RNA was reverse transcribed). Here immunoSEQ multiplex PCR was the method, and the copy in TCRdb shows in-frame clones only, minus some. This sample has under 300,000 clones; more than 15% occur once, and the top ten carry approximately 0.086%. These receptors' antigens are unknown. The sequenced sample was naive CD4+ T cells from blood. These receptors all come from a man younger than 45 with type 1 diabetes.

This clone was counted a few times. The chain combines TRBV21-1 with TRBJ2-2; TRBD1 is the table's D call and was not checked against the DNA. TRBV21-1 is shown as a pseudogene. The CDR3 loop spans 16 amino acids. CDR3 bases: TGTGCCAGCAGCAATCCTTACAGGGGGCTGACCGGGGAGCTGTTTTTT. It yields the protein CASSNPYRGLTGELFF.

J is TRBJ2-7 and V is TRBV4-2; no clear D gene. The germline CDR1 and CDR2 sequences are LGHNA and YNFKEQ. V was clipped by 0 bases and J by 7 bases, with 7 bases between them. The CDR3 covers 12 residues. The CDR3 region is CASSQDRLEQYF. The CDR3 bases are TGTGCCAGCAGCCAAGATCGCCTAGAGCAGTACTTC.

V usage is TRBV27 and J usage is TRBJ2-6, with D perhaps TRBD1 (5 bases). Deletions cut 3 bases from V and 2 bases from J, with 11 bases between. Germline V gene lookup returns CDR1 MNHEY and CDR2 SMNVEV (reference sequence). CDR3 length equals 16 residues. CDR3 residues: CASSFAGNPGANVLTF. The CDR3, as DNA: TGTGCCAGCAGTTTCGCAGGGAACCCTGGGGCCAACGTCCTGACTTTC.

The chain recombines TRBV7-6 with TRBJ2-3; the match to TRBD2 covers 9 bases. This CDR3 has 15 residues. The junction had 7 bases not matched to a gene; V was cut back by 5 bases and J by 4 bases. Germline V gene sequence: CDR1 SGHVS, CDR2 FNYEAQ. CDR3 residues: CASSRLAEDADTQYF. The CDR3, as DNA: TGTGCCAGCAGCCGACTAGCGGAGGACGCAGATACGCAGTATTTT.

The chain uses TRBV30 and TRBJ1-2; no clear D gene. CDR1 GTSNPN and CDR2 SVGIG come from the germline V gene (reference sequence). V gave up 1 base and J gave up 5 bases, with 5 bases separating them. This CDR3 has 11 amino acids. Here the CDR3 DNA reads TGTGCCTGGAGTGCTATATATGGCTACACCTTC. Its translation is CAWSAIYGYTF.

This clone has just a few counts. This chain connects TRBV5-4 to TRBJ2-3; unclear D gene. The CDR3 sequence is 16 residues long. Trimming removed 1 base from V and 0 bases from J, with 12 bases in between. Germline V gives CDR1 SGHNT, CDR2 YYREEE (reference sequence). CDR3 sequence (DNA): TGTGCCAGCAGCTTGTCCAGTCCAACTAGCACAGATACGCAGTATTTT. Amino acids: CASSLSSPTSTDTQYF.

This clone was observed a few times. V and J are TRBV7-9 and TRBJ1-5; tentatively, D is TRBD1 (5 bases). There are 13 residues in the CDR3. The germline gives CDR1 SEHNR, CDR2 FQNEAQ (reference sequence). Trimming took off 3 bases at V and 5 bases at J, with 8 bases between the two ends. CDR3 residues: CASSFSGDQPQHF. CDR3 nucleotides: TGTGCCAGCAGCTTCTCGGGGGATCAGCCCCAGCATTTT.

This clone was counted only a few times. The V gene is TRBV27, the J gene TRBJ2-3; D may be TRBD2 (5 bases). The CDR3 spans 13 residues. The germline V gene encodes CDR1 MNHEY and CDR2 SMNVEV (reference sequence). Trimming left V 5 bases short and J 5 bases short, with 11 bases between. CDR3 in amino acids: CASSRPGGDTQYF. Here the CDR3 DNA reads TGTGCCAGCAGTCGGCCAGGAGGAGATACGCAGTATTTT.

The chain combines TRBV10-3 with TRBJ2-3; possibly TRBD1 for D (5 bases). V gave up 2 bases and J gave up 2 bases, with 11 bases separating them. From germline, CDR1 is ENHRY and CDR2 SYGVKD. The CDR3 is made up of 15 amino acids. The CDR3 DNA follows: TGTGCCATCAGTGAGGGGGTCAGGGACACAGATACGCAGTATTTT. This codes for CAISEGVRDTDTQYF.

This clone has more than one count but fewer than ten. Within the sample, other DNA sequences also encode this same CDR3. This chain joins TRBV20-1 and TRBJ2-7; maybe TRBD1 (5 bases). The CDR3 is 11 amino acids. The V end lost 5 bases, the J end lost 3 bases, and 8 bases lay between the germline ends. Germline loops: CDR1 DFQATT, CDR2 SNEGSKA (reference sequence). The CDR3 DNA follows: TGCAGTGCTCCCGACAGCTACGAGCAGTACTTC. Residues: CSAPDSYEQYF.

This clone was seen a few times. The chain recombines TRBV7-2 with TRBJ2-7, with D tentatively TRBD2 (6 bases). Trimming pared 2 bases from V and 9 bases from J, leaving 17 bases between. The CDR3 has 14 residues. CDR1 is SGHTA, CDR2 FQGNSA, per germline. The CDR3, as DNA: TGTGCCAGCAGCTTATCCCCATTATTGGAGGGGCAGTACTTC. Its protein is CASSLSPLLEGQYF. Filled out from reference TRBV7-2 and TRBJ2-7, the complete variable domain reads GAGVSQSPSNKVTEKGKDVELRCDPISGHTALYWYRQSLGQGLEFLIYFQGNSAPDKSGLPSDRFSAERTGGSVSTLTIQRTQQEDSAVYLCASSLSPLLEGQYFGPGTRLTVT.

The chain is built from TRBV1 and TRBJ2-6; the table names TRBD2, a call not compared with the DNA. TRBV1 corresponds to a pseudogene. The CDR3 runs to 17 residues. The CDR3 coding sequence is TGCACCAGCAGCCCCGGGGTCACCCCCTCTGGGGCCAACGTCCTGACTTTC. Its translation: CTSSPGVTPSGANVLTF.

The V call is TRBV18, the J call TRBJ2-5; D is undetermined. The CDR3 consists of 15 residues. V dropped 2 bases and J dropped 5 bases, with 15 bases sitting between them. Germline lookup yields CDR1 KGHSH and CDR2 LQKENI. CDR3 coding DNA: TGTGCCAGCTCACCAGGATCTTCCCCATCGGAGACCCAGTACTTC. The encoded protein is CASSPGSSPSETQYF.

The gene calls are TRBV30 and TRBJ2-6; 13 nucleotides line up with TRBD2. The CDR3 covers 19 residues. Germline assignment: CDR1 GTSNPN and CDR2 SVGIG (reference sequence). The J segment lost 2 bases and the V segment lost 6 bases, leaving 13 bases of the junction unmatched. The CDR3 bases are TGTGCCTGCTTTTCCCTCTGGACTAGCGGGAGCACTGGGGCCAACGTCCTGACTTTC. This translates into CACFSLWTSGSTGANVLTF. Combining the CDR3 with reference TRBV30 and TRBJ2-6 gives the whole variable domain SQTIHQWPATLVQPVGSPLSLECTVEGTSNPNLYWYRQAAGRGLQLLFYSVGIGQISSEVPQNLSASRPQDRQFILSSKKLLLSDSGFYLCACFSLWTSGSTGANVLTFGAGSRLTVL.

About this clone itself: This CDR3 is also generated by other DNA sequences in the sample. CDR3 loop: CSARTGGTDTQYF. CDR3 DNA sequence: TGCAGCGCTCGGACAGGGGGCACAGATACGCAGTATTTT. The chain couples TRBV29-1 to TRBJ2-3; 9 positions match TRBD1. Germline assignment: CDR1 SQVTM and CDR2 ANQGSEA. The J segment lost 1 base and the V segment lost 7 bases, leaving 3 bases of the junction unmatched. This CDR3 has 13 amino acids.

The V gene is TRBV6-5, the J gene TRBJ2-7; D is unclear. The germline gives CDR1 MNHEY, CDR2 SVGAGI. V dropped 6 bases and J dropped 5 bases, with 8 bases sitting between them. There are 11 residues in the CDR3. For the CDR3, the DNA is TGTGCCAGCAGCCGGCGGCACGAGCAGTACTTC. This gives the protein CASSRRHEQYF.

As to this clone: Distinct nucleotide sequences in the sample also encode this CDR3. The J gene is TRBJ2-1, the V gene TRBV7-9, with 7 nucleotides matching TRBD1. The CDR3 is 13 amino acids. V trimming: 5 bases; J trimming: 3 bases; junction bases outside the gene matches: 1. Germline V gives CDR1 SEHNR, CDR2 FQNEAQ (reference sequence). DNA of the CDR3: TGTGCCAGCAGCCGGGACAGCTACAATGAGCAGTTCTTC. Protein: CASSRDSYNEQFF.

V gene TRBV4-1 combines with J gene TRBJ2-7; TRBD2 matches 14 bases. Trimming took 0 bases from V and 6 from J; bases not matched to a gene: 7. Germline CDR1 and CDR2: MGHRA and YSYEKL. The CDR3 contains 17 residues. This chain's CDR3 is CASSQESGTSGRSEQYF. In DNA, the CDR3 is TGCGCCAGCAGCCAAGAATCGGGGACTAGCGGGAGATCCGAGCAGTACTTC.

About this clone itself: Other DNA sequences from this sample encode an identical CDR3 as well. The chain joins TRBV7-2 to TRBJ2-5; unclear D gene. The V end lost 3 bases, the J end lost 5 bases, and 10 bases lay between the germline ends. Germline loops: CDR1 SGHTA, CDR2 FQGNSA. CDR3 length: 13 amino acids. The CDR3 coding sequence is TGTGCCAGCAGCTTGGGCCCTCAGGAGACCCAGTACTTC. As protein: CASSLGPQETQYF.

This clone showed up just a few times. The chain carries TRBV9 and TRBJ2-5; D uncertain. V shed 3 bases and J shed 5 bases, with 14 bases lying between them. The germline CDR1 and CDR2 sequences are SGDLS and YYNGEE. This CDR3 region has 14 residues. In DNA, the CDR3 is TGTGCCAGCAGCGCTCGGGTCATGGGGGAGACCCAGTACTTC. Translating gives CASSARVMGETQYF.

CDR3 sequence reads: CASSPGTGWDYGYTF. Here the CDR3 DNA reads TGTGCCAGCAGCCCAGGGACAGGGTGGGACTATGGCTACACCTTC. The chain uses TRBV5-8 and TRBJ1-2; TRBD1 agrees at 9 bases. The CDR3 is 15 residues long. The germline gives CDR1 SGHTS, CDR2 YDEGEE. The V and J ends lost 4 bases and 3 bases, in that order; junction bases with no gene match: 7.

This chain connects TRBV21-1 to TRBJ2-7; the table's TRBD1 call for D was not verified on the DNA. TRBV21-1 is marked as a pseudogene. The CDR3 covers 13 residues. DNA of the CDR3: TGTGCCAGCAGCACAAGACAGGGTTACGAGCAGTACTTC. It is translated as CASSTRQGYEQYF.

The chain joins TRBV4-1 to TRBJ1-2; 8 bases map to TRBD1. The length of the CDR3 is 14 residues. Germline CDR1 reads MGHRA; CDR2 reads YSYEKL. The V gene end was trimmed by 3 bases and the J gene end by 8 bases; junction bases not matched to a gene: 8. CDR3 region: CASSQLDRESGYTF. DNA of the CDR3: TGCGCCAGCAGCCAGTTGGACAGGGAGAGCGGCTACACCTTC.